These 10 T cell receptor beta chains came from one sample sequenced in a study of blood T cell repertoires in COVID-19. Repertoires were generated with immunoSEQ multiplex PCR, while TCRdb's copy carries only in-frame clones and drops some. The sample holds about 35,000 clones, roughly four fifths seen once. Sequencing was carried out using peripheral blood. The receptors come from a man older than 75 with active or convalescent COVID-19.

V gene TRBV19 combines with J gene TRBJ2-2; perhaps TRBD1 as D (5 bases). The CDR3 has 15 amino acids. Trimming pared 3 bases from V and 1 base from J, leaving 9 bases between. CDR1 and CDR2 (germline): LNHDA, SQIVND (reference sequence). The chain's CDR3 is CASSMVTGNTGELFF. The CDR3 bases are TGTGCCAGTAGTATGGTCACAGGGAACACCGGGGAGCTGTTTTTT. Filled out from reference TRBV19 and TRBJ2-2, the complete variable domain reads DGGITQSPKYLFRKEGQNVTLSCEQNLNHDAMYWYRQDPGQGLRLIYYSQIVNDFQKGDIAEGYSVSREKKESFPLTVTSAQKNPTAFYLCASSMVTGNTGELFFGEGSRLTVL.

The rearrangement joins TRBV5-1 to TRBJ2-2; D unclear. This CDR3 has 15 amino acids. V was clipped by 6 bases and J by 0 bases, with 12 bases between them. Germline values: CDR1 SGHRS, CDR2 YFSETQ. CDR3 loop: CASNPGSANTGELFF. In DNA, the CDR3 is TGCGCCAGCAATCCGGGTTCGGCGAACACCGGGGAGCTGTTTTTT.

The chain is built from TRBV15 and TRBJ2-1; D is ambiguous. Trimming shortened V by 3 bases and J by 6 bases, and 9 bases separated the two germline ends. This CDR3 region has 13 residues. Germline CDR1 LNHNV, CDR2 YYDKDF (reference sequence). CDR3 residues: CATSSVASNEQFF. CDR3 nucleotides: TGTGCCACCAGCAGTGTCGCCAGCAATGAGCAGTTCTTC.

The chain is built from TRBV9 and TRBJ2-7, with 10 bases lining up with TRBD2. V gave up 0 bases and J gave up 1 base; unmatched junction bases: 1. This CDR3 is 15 amino acids long. Germline V gene sequence: CDR1 SGDLS, CDR2 YYNGEE. The CDR3 nucleotides read TGTGCCAGCAGCGTAGGGACTAGCGGATCCTACGAGCAGTACTTC. This gives the protein CASSVGTSGSYEQYF.

The chain couples TRBV7-8 to TRBJ2-1, with 8 bases aligning to TRBD2. Germline V lookup: CDR1 SGHVS, CDR2 FQNEAQ. V shed 8 bases and J 2 bases; nucleotides not matched to a gene: 5. The CDR3 runs to 14 residues. This CDR3 reads CASSSTSAYNEQFF. The CDR3 DNA sequence: TGTGCCAGCTCTTCGACTAGCGCCTACAATGAGCAGTTCTTC.

This CDR3 reads CASSQLGGRMGAFF. Here the CDR3 DNA reads TGTGCCAGCAGCCAACTGGGCGGGAGAATGGGAGCTTTCTTT. The chain employs TRBV3-1 (or the pseudogene TRBV3-2) and TRBJ1-1, with unresolved D. CDR1 is LGHDT and CDR2 is YNNKEL in the germline V gene (reference sequence). The CDR3 contains 14 residues. Trimming removed 2 bases from V and 10 bases from J, with 17 bases in between.

There are a few counts of this clone. This chain links TRBV7-9 with TRBJ2-1, with a weak D call TRBD1 (6 bases). The germline CDR1 and CDR2 sequences are SEHNR and FQNEAQ (reference sequence). The CDR3 loop spans 13 amino acids. The V gene lost 8 bases and the J gene lost 4 bases, with 12 bases spanning the gap. This CDR3 is CASLGTNYNEQFF. The CDR3, as DNA: TGTGCCAGCTTGGGGACAAATTACAATGAGCAGTTCTTC. Full variable domain (missing parts from reference TRBV7-9 and TRBJ2-1): DTGVSQNPRHKITKRGQNVTFRCDPISEHNRLYWYRQTLGQGPEFLTYFQNEAQLEKSRLLSDRFSAERPKGSFSTLEIQRTEQGDSAMYLCASLGTNYNEQFFGPGTRLTVL.

There are a few counts of this clone. The J gene is TRBJ2-3, the V gene TRBV18; 7 positions agree with TRBD2. This CDR3 has 16 amino acids. Germline values: CDR1 KGHSH, CDR2 LQKENI. Trimming took 7 bases from V and 4 from J; bases not matched to a gene: 14. This chain's CDR3 is CASLVGPTSPADTQYF. DNA of the CDR3: TGTGCCAGCTTAGTAGGACCGACTAGCCCGGCAGATACGCAGTATTTT.

The chain has TRBV29-1 and TRBJ2-1; no clear D. The CDR3 totals 14 residues. Looked up from germline, CDR1 is SQVTM and CDR2 is ANQGSEA. Trimming took 6 bases from V and 0 from J, leaving 12 bases between them. The CDR3 nucleotides read TGCAGCGTCCCGACACCGAGCTCCTACAATGAGCAGTTCTTC. This sequence encodes CSVPTPSSYNEQFF.

J is TRBJ2-2 and V is TRBV5-4, with a possible D match to TRBD2 (6 bases). The CDR3 extends over 13 amino acids. With 2 bases removed from V and 6 bases from J, the gap between germline ends came to 8 bases. Germline CDR1 SGHNT, CDR2 YYREEE (reference sequence). Here the CDR3 reads CASSFGGSGELFF. CDR3 DNA: TGTGCCAGCAGCTTCGGGGGTTCCGGGGAGCTGTTTTTT.